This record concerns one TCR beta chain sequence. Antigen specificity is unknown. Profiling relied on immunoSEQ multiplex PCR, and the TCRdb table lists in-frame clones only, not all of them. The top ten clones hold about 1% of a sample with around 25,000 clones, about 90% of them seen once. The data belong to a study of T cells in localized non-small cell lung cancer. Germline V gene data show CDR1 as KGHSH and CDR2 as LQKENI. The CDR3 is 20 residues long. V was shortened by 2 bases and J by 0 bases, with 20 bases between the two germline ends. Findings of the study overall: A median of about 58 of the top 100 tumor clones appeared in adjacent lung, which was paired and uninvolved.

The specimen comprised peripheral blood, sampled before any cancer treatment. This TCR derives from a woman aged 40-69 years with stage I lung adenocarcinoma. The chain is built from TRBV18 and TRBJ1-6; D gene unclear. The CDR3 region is CASSPSSSRALSSYNSPLHF. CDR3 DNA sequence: TGTGCCAGCTCACCATCTTCATCGAGGGCTCTTAGCTCCTATAATTCACCCCTCCACTTT.